This T cell receptor beta chain was captured in a study of T cell responses to AZD1222 COVID-19 vaccine. Overall study results and limits: Targeting of unmutated variant regions was reportedly seen in nearly half of spike-specific TCRs. Females made up more of the donors, who were largely white British, and clonal diversity may have come out too low. Sampling captured repertoires only after the peak T cell response.

Profiled with immunoSEQ multiplex PCR; TCRdb holds only in-frame clones, not every one. The sample gives some 150,000 clones, roughly 91% of which show up once; about 1.9% is in the top ten. Germline V gene lookup returns CDR1 SGHTA and CDR2 FQGNSA. Germline trimming cut 5 bases from V and 7 bases from J; bases unmatched to any gene: 13. CDR3 size: 15 residues. To note about this clone: Its antigen is still unknown.

The chain combines TRBV7-2 with TRBJ2-5; TRBD1 matches at 7 bases. This receptor was identified in an adult in good health. The sample in question was peripheral blood, obtained on day 0 of AZD1222 vaccination. CDR3 loop: CASSHPEGAQRTQYF. The DNA of the CDR3 is TGTGCCAGCAGCCATCCAGAGGGGGCTCAAAGGACCCAGTACTTC.